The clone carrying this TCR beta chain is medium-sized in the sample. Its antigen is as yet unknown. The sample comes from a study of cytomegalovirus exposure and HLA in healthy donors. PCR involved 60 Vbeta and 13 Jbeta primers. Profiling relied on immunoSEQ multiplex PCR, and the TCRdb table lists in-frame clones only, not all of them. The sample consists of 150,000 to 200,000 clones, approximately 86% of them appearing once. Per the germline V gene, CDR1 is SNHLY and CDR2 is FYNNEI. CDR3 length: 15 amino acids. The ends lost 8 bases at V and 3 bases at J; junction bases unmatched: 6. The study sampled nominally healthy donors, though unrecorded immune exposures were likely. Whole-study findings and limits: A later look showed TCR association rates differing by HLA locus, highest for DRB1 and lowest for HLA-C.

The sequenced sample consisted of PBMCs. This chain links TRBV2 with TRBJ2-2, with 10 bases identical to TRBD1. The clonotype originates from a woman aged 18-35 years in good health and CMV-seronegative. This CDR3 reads CASRQGAPDTGELFF. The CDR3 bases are TGTGCCAGCCGACAGGGGGCGCCGGACACCGGGGAGCTGTTTTTT.